A selection of T cell receptor beta chains follows, all from one sample in a study of molecular identifiers for immune sequencing clone quantification. TCRdb re-analysed the PCR reads in MiXCR, keeping a single row per CDR3 protein. Counted here are 85,000 to 100,000 distinct CDR3 sequences, 20% to 30% occurring once; the ten biggest clones make up 0.85% to 1%. The source material was naive CD8+ T cells from blood, with Jurkat cell RNA spiked in. These receptors were obtained from a human donor in good health. Some libraries in this study had Jurkat cell RNA spiked in. Both conserved end residues are part of each CDR3. D genes are given only for firm matches. Clone size is not always given. Where it is, it says once, few, many or a class for expanded clones.

CDR3aa | CDR3nt | d_gene | j_gene | v_gene | abundance
CASSLGTGLSYEQYF | TGTGCCAGCAGTTTAGGTACAGGACTTTCCTACGAGCAGTACTTC | NA | TRBJ2-7 | TRBV28 | few
CASSTPSGRAFDEQYF | TGTGCCAGCAGTACGCCTAGCGGGAGGGCCTTCGACGAGCAGTACTTC | TRBD2 | TRBJ2-7 | TRBV27 | few
CSARLLGGTATNEKLFF | TGCAGTGCTAGATTACTCGGAGGGACAGCAACTAATGAAAAACTGTTTTTT | TRBD1 | TRBJ1-4 | TRBV20-1 | many
CASSQEGAGWAEAFF | TGTGCCAGCAGCCAAGAAGGAGCAGGTTGGGCTGAAGCTTTCTTT | NA | TRBJ1-1 | TRBV3-1 | NA
CASSVSGANVLTF | TGTGCCAGTTCAGTCTCTGGGGCCAACGTCCTGACTTTC | NA | TRBJ2-6 | TRBV19 | many
CASTNSGGGPTQNNEQFF | TGTGCCAGCACCAACTCAGGGGGGGGCCCAACGCAGAACAATGAGCAGTTCTTC | NA | TRBJ2-1 | TRBV6-2/TRBV6-3 | few
CASSIEPGNLVTGELFF | TGTGCCAGTAGTATTGAGCCCGGGAACTTAGTCACCGGGGAGCTGTTTTTT | NA | TRBJ2-2 | TRBV19 | NA
CASSQDLSRGQEQYF | TGCGCCAGCAGCCAAGATCTCAGCAGGGGTCAAGAGCAGTACTTC | NA | TRBJ2-7 | TRBV4-3 | many
CAGSFTRGDGYTF | TGTGCCGGCAGTTTTACCAGGGGCGATGGCTACACCTTC | NA | TRBJ1-2 | TRBV7-9 | NA
CASSATSGGGYTQYF | TGTGCCAGCAGTGCGACTAGCGGGGGGGGCTATACGCAGTATTTT | TRBD2 | TRBJ2-3 | TRBV2 | few
CASSLSGSPYEQYF | TGTGCCAGCAGTTTGTCAGGGAGCCCCTACGAGCAGTACTTC | NA | TRBJ2-7 | TRBV27 | NA
CASSYGAHEQYF | TGTGCCAGCAGTTACGGGGCCCACGAGCAGTACTTC | NA | TRBJ2-7 | TRBV6-2/TRBV6-3 | few
CSARSVSYEQYF | TGCAGTGCTAGAAGCGTCTCCTACGAGCAGTACTTC | NA | TRBJ2-7 | TRBV20-1 | many
CARNTWGRETQYF | TGTGCCAGAAATACGTGGGGGCGAGAGACCCAGTACTTC | NA | TRBJ2-5 | TRBV25-1 | many
CSVTGTRTYEQYF | TGCAGCGTCACTGGGACACGAACCTACGAGCAGTACTTC | NA | TRBJ2-7 | TRBV29-1 | many
CASSVDFGVEAFF | TGTGCCAGCAGCGTAGATTTTGGGGTTGAAGCTTTCTTT | NA | TRBJ1-1 | TRBV9 | many
CASSLVLGGGYEQYF | TGTGCCAGCAGCTTAGTTCTAGGAGGGGGCTACGAGCAGTACTTC | NA | TRBJ2-7 | TRBV7-9 | many
CSARVITASGTFEQYF | TGCAGTGCTAGAGTTATAACGGCTAGCGGAACCTTCGAGCAGTACTTC | TRBD2 | TRBJ2-7 | TRBV20-1 | NA
CASSLGQGGGEAFF | TGTGCCAGCAGCTTGGGACAGGGTGGCGGGGAAGCTTTCTTT | TRBD1 | TRBJ1-1 | TRBV5-4 | many
CVSSSPLGRGYEQYF | TGTGTCAGCAGCTCCCCCCTGGGGAGAGGCTACGAGCAGTACTTC | NA | TRBJ2-7 | TRBV7-9 | NA
CASSSDRTSYEQYF | TGTGCCAGCAGCTCGGACAGGACCTCCTACGAGCAGTACTTC | TRBD1 | TRBJ2-7 | TRBV7-8 | many
CASSPSSSSYNEQFF | TGTGCCAGTAGCCCTAGCTCGAGCTCCTACAATGAGCAGTTCTTC | NA | TRBJ2-1 | TRBV19 | few
CATSEKNEQFF | TGTGCCACCAGTGAAAAGAATGAGCAGTTCTTC | NA | TRBJ2-1 | TRBV24-1 | many
CSAGQIWEGGEQYF | TGCAGTGCCGGGCAGATATGGGAAGGGGGCGAGCAGTACTTC | NA | TRBJ2-7 | TRBV20-1 | many
CASSQDHGGEETQYF | TGCGCCAGCAGCCAAGATCACGGGGGAGAAGAGACCCAGTACTTC | NA | TRBJ2-5 | TRBV4-3 | many